This T cell receptor (beta chain) was sequenced for a study of blood T cell repertoires in COVID-19. The overall study: The United States, Italy and Spain provided the acute and convalescent COVID-19 samples. T cells, B-cell-depleted T cells, or PBMCs provided the cDNA or gDNA that served as material.

How the authors handled the data: How many nucleated cells were present was estimated from reference gene primer amplification. TCRdb's copy holds only in-frame clones and misses some; the assay was immunoSEQ multiplex PCR. V, J and clone size are taken as reported in that table, and D and trimming were inferred from the DNA itself. The sample includes 100,000 to 150,000 clones, around two thirds of them seen just once. This clone was observed a few times. The CDR3 extends over 11 amino acids. Germline CDR1 reads SGHTA; CDR2 reads FQGNSA. Trimming removed 5 bases at V and 5 bases at J, with 6 bases between.

This clonotype originated in a woman in her 70s with acute or convalescent COVID-19. Sequences were obtained from peripheral blood. The rearrangement uses TRBV7-2 and TRBJ2-5; no reliable D call. The CDR3 nucleotides are TGTGCCAGCAGCCCCCTGGAGACCCAGTACTTC. Its protein product is CASSPLETQYF.